The 15 T cell receptor beta chains below were found in one sample sequenced in a study of response to subunit inactivated influenza vaccine. MiXCR was run by TCRdb on the RT-PCR reads, yielding one entry per CDR3 protein. The data contain 500,000 or so distinct CDR3 sequences, approximately 15% of them singletons. The sample was CD4+ T cells sorted from PBMCs, taken less than 30 months after vaccination. The source of these receptors is a man aged 45 to 70 who received an inactivated influenza vaccine.

This chain connects TRBV5-1 to TRBJ1-1, with unresolved D. The CDR3 is 14 amino acids. Germline CDR1 SGHRS, CDR2 YFSETQ. The germline V and J ends were trimmed by 5 bases and 2 bases, with 13 bases remaining between them. The CDR3 DNA follows: TGCGCCAGCAGGCTCCAGCTGGGAAACACTGAAGCTTTCTTT. Amino acid sequence: CASRLQLGNTEAFF.

The V gene is TRBV20-1, the J gene TRBJ2-3, with TRBD1 matching over 12 bases. This CDR3 has 18 amino acids. The V gene end was trimmed by 3 bases and the J gene end by 5 bases; junction bases not matched to a gene: 15. Germline V gene sequence: CDR1 DFQATT, CDR2 SNEGSKA (reference sequence). CDR3 sequence (DNA): TGCAGTGCTAGCGGAATTCCCCGGGACAGGGGGCGCTTAGATACGCAGTATTTT. Translating gives CSASGIPRDRGRLDTQYF.

This clonotype was seen more than once but under ten times. This chain connects TRBV5-1 to TRBJ2-5, with D perhaps matching TRBD2 (6 bases). The V gene lost 4 bases and the J gene lost 5 bases, with 12 bases spanning the gap. The CDR3 consists of 13 residues. Germline loops: CDR1 SGHRS, CDR2 YFSETQ. The CDR3 bases are TGCGCCAGCAGCCTCCGGGAGCCGGAGACCCAGTACTTC. Translating gives CASSLREPETQYF. Using reference TRBV5-1 and TRBJ2-5 for the parts outside the CDR3, the full variable domain is KAGVTQTPRYLIKTRGQQVTLSCSPISGHRSVSWYQQTPGQGLQFLFEYFSETQRNKGNFPGRFSGRQFSNSRSEMNVSTLELGDSALYLCASSLREPETQYFGPGTRLLVL.

The V gene is TRBV5-6, the J gene TRBJ2-4; the D gene is possibly TRBD1 (7 bases). V was pared by 1 base and J by 6 bases, with 8 bases between. CDR3 length: 13 residues. Germline-derived CDR1 and CDR2 are SGHDT and YYEEEE. CDR3 nucleotide sequence: TGTGCCAGCAGCTTGCAGGGGGGAAACATTCAGTACTTC. Amino acids: CASSLQGGNIQYF.

Concerning this clonotype itself: Compared with germline, one end of the junction differs, possibly owing to a read error. This rearrangement joins TRBV18 to TRBJ2-1; 7 bases match TRBD1. The CDR3 length is 15 residues. Per the germline V gene, CDR1 is KGHSH and CDR2 is LQKENI. In DNA form, the CDR3 reads TGTGCCAGCTCACCAGGCCAGGGGGTCTACGATGAGCAGTTCTTC. It encodes CASSPGQGVYDEQFF.

This clonotype has a handful of counts. The rearrangement joins TRBV20-1 to TRBJ2-3; 8 bases line up with TRBD2. The CDR3 consists of 16 residues. In germline, CDR1 is DFQATT, CDR2 SNEGSKA (reference sequence). The ends lost 1 base at V and 2 bases at J; junction bases unmatched: 8. DNA of the CDR3: TGCAGTGCTAGAGGAGCGGGGGCGGGAACCACAGATACGCAGTATTTT. Protein sequence: CSARGAGAGTTDTQYF.

This clonotype showed up just a few times. This chain connects TRBV7-2 to TRBJ2-7; 8 nucleotides agree with TRBD1. This CDR3 contains 12 residues. V dropped 4 bases and J dropped 5; count of bases not matched to a gene: 1. Germline V lookup: CDR1 SGHTA, CDR2 FQGNSA. In DNA, the CDR3 is TGTGCCAGCAGCTCGACAGGGGACGAGCAGTACTTC. This sequence encodes CASSSTGDEQYF.

The chain has TRBV6-1 and TRBJ2-7; TRBD1 matches at 8 bases. The length of the CDR3 is 16 residues. The germline CDR1 and CDR2 sequences are MNHNS and SASEGT. The ends lost 5 bases at V and 7 bases at J; junction bases unmatched: 16. The CDR3 protein is CASSLPQGAVGGEQYF. DNA for the CDR3: TGTGCCAGCAGTCTTCCCCAGGGGGCGGTCGGAGGTGAGCAGTACTTC.

This clonotype was counted a few times. The chain recombines TRBV5-1 with TRBJ2-7; 7 bases align to TRBD1. CDR3 length: 16 amino acids. In germline, CDR1 is SGHRS, CDR2 YFSETQ. V gave up 4 bases and J gave up 1 base; unmatched junction bases: 11. CDR3: CASSANRGWRSYEQYF. CDR3 coding DNA: TGCGCCAGCAGCGCCAACAGGGGTTGGCGATCCTACGAGCAGTACTTC.

This sequence joins TRBV5-5 and TRBJ2-7; D ambiguous. This CDR3 contains 13 residues. Germline V CDR1 and CDR2: SGHKS, YYEKEE (reference sequence). V lost 4 bases to trimming and J lost 0 bases, with 8 bases between them. CDR3 loop: CASSRWNSYEQYF. CDR3 DNA: TGTGCCAGCAGCCGTTGGAACTCCTACGAGCAGTACTTC.

The J gene is TRBJ2-7, the V gene TRBV20-1; D perhaps matches TRBD2 (5 bases). Germline lookup yields CDR1 DFQATT and CDR2 SNEGSKA (reference sequence). The length of the CDR3 is 13 residues. Between the trimmed V and J ends, which lost 3 bases and 6 bases, there was a span of 15 bases. CDR3 residues: CSASTSSGVEQYF. Written as DNA, the CDR3 is TGCAGTGCTAGTACCTCAAGCGGTGTCGAGCAGTACTTC.

The CDR3, as DNA: TGCAGCGTGGGGGAGGGGGGGTCGGGTAATGAGCAGTTCTTC. Encoded protein: CSVGEGGSGNEQFF. This chain connects TRBV29-1 to TRBJ2-1, with D tentatively TRBD2 (7 bases). V shed 6 bases and J shed 7 bases, with 19 bases lying between them. Germline assignment: CDR1 SQVTM and CDR2 ANQGSEA. The CDR3 is 14 amino acids.

The CDR3 sequence is CAIRQRRDTEAFF. DNA for the CDR3: TGTGCCATCAGGCAGAGAAGGGACACTGAAGCTTTCTTT. The chain couples TRBV10-3 to TRBJ1-1; D remains ambiguous. Between the trimmed V and J ends, which lost 6 bases and 3 bases, there was a span of 11 bases. In germline, CDR1 is ENHRY, CDR2 SYGVKD. This CDR3 has 13 residues.

V is TRBV7-2 and J is TRBJ2-5; D remains unclear. V was trimmed by 1 base and J by 5 bases, leaving 8 bases between them. Germline V gives CDR1 SGHTA, CDR2 FQGNSA. This CDR3 comprises 13 residues. The CDR3 bases are TGTGCCAGCAGCTTAGATCGTTTGGAGACCCAGTACTTC. Protein: CASSLDRLETQYF.

This clonotype has at least ten counts. The CDR3 loop reads CASSLGDLLGELFF. Here the CDR3 DNA reads TGTGCCAGCAGTTTAGGGGATCTTCTCGGGGAGCTGTTTTTT. The chain carries TRBV12-3 or TRBV12-4 and TRBJ2-2; D ambiguous. The CDR3 totals 14 residues. V was pared by 1 base and J by 7 bases, with 10 bases between.